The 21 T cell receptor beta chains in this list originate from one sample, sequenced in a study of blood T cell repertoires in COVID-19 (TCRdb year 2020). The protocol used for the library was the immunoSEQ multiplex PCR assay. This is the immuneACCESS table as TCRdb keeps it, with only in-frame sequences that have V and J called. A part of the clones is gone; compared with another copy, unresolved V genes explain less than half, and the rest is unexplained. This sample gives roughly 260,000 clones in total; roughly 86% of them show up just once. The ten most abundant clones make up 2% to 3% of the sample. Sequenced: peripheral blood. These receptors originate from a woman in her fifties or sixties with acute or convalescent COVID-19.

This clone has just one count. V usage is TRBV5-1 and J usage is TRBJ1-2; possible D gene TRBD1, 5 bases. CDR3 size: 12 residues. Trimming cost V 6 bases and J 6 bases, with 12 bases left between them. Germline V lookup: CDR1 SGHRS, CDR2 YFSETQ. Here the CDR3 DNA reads TGCGCCAGCACTCGGCAAGGGGATGGCTACACCTTC. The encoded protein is CASTRQGDGYTF.

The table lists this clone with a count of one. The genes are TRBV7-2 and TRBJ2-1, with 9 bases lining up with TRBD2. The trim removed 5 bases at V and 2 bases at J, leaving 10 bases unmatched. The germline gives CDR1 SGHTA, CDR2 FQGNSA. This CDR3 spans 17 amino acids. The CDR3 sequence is CASSTPLAGGTYNEQFF. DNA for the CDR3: TGTGCCAGCAGCACCCCCCTGGCGGGAGGGACCTACAATGAGCAGTTCTTC.

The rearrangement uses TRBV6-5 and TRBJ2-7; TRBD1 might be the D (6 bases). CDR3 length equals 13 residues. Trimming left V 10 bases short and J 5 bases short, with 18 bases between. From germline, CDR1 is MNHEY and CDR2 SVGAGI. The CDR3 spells CAIKKQGSHEQYF. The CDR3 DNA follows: TGTGCCATCAAAAAACAGGGTAGCCACGAGCAGTACTTC.

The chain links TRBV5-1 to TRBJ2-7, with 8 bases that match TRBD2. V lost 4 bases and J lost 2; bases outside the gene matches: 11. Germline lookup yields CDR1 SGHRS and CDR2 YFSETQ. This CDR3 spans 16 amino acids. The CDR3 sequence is CASSREGSLSTYEQYF. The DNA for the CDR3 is TGCGCCAGCAGCCGGGAGGGCAGCCTTTCCACCTACGAGCAGTACTTC.

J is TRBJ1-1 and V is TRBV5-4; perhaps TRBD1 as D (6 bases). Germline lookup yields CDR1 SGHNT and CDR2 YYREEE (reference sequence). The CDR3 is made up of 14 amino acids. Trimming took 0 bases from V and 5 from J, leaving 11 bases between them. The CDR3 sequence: CASSLDRAGTEAFF. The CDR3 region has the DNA TGTGCCAGCAGCTTGGACAGGGCTGGTACTGAAGCTTTCTTT.

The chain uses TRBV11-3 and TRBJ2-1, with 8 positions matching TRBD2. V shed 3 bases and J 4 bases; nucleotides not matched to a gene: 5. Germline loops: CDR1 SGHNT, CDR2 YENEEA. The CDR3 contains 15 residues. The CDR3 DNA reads TGTGCCAGCAGCTTCATGGTAGCGGGGTACAATGAGCAGTTCTTC. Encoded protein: CASSFMVAGYNEQFF.

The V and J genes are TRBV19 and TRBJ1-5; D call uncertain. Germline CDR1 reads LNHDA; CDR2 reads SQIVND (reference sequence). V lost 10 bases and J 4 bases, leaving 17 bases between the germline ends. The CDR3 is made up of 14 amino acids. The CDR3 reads CATSADHTNQPQHF. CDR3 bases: TGTGCCACTTCGGCGGATCACACTAATCAGCCCCAGCATTTT. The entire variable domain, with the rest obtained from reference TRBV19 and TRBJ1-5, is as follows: DGGITQSPKYLFRKEGQNVTLSCEQNLNHDAMYWYRQDPGQGLRLIYYSQIVNDFQKGDIAEGYSVSREKKESFPLTVTSAQKNPTAFYLCATSADHTNQPQHFGDGTRLSIL.

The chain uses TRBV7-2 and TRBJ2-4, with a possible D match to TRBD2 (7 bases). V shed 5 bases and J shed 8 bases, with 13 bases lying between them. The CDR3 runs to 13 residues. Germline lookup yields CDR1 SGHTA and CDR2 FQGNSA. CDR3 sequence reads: CASSPTGGHIQYF. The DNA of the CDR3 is TGTGCCAGCAGCCCGACCGGGGGGCACATTCAGTACTTC.

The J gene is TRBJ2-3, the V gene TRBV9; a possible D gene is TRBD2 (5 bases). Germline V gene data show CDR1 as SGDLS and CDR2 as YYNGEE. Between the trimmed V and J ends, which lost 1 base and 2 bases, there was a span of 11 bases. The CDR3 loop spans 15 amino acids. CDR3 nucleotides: TGTGCCAGCAGCGTACGGAGCGGATCCACAGATACGCAGTATTTT. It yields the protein CASSVRSGSTDTQYF.

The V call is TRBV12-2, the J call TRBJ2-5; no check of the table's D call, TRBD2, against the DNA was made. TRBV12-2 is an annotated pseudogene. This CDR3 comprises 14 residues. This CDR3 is CASRSMTSWETQYF. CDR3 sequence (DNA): TGTGCAAGTCGCTCTATGACTAGCTGGGAGACCCAGTACTTC.

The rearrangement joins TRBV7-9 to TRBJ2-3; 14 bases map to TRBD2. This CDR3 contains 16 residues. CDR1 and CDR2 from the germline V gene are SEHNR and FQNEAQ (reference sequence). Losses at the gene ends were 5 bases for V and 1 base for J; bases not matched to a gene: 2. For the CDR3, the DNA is TGTGCCAGCAGCCAGGGACTAGCGGGAGGCACAGATACGCAGTATTTT. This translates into CASSQGLAGGTDTQYF.

CDR3 protein: CASSNRGTDNYGYTF. CDR3 DNA: TGTGCCAGCAGTAATCGCGGGACAGATAACTATGGCTACACCTTC. The J gene is TRBJ1-2, the V gene TRBV28, with 7 bases lining up with TRBD1. Trimming removed 5 bases from V and 1 base from J; junction bases left unmatched: 7. Germline V gene lookup returns CDR1 MDHEN and CDR2 SYDVKM. The CDR3 is 15 residues long.

CDR3 nucleotide sequence: TGTGCCAGCAGCCCGGTGACAGGGTCCTACGAGCAGTACTTC. Protein: CASSPVTGSYEQYF. J is TRBJ2-7 and V is TRBV6-1, with 7 bases lining up with TRBD1. The length of the CDR3 is 14 residues. Losses at the gene ends were 6 bases for V and 1 base for J; bases not matched to a gene: 6. Looked up from germline, CDR1 is MNHNS and CDR2 is SASEGT.

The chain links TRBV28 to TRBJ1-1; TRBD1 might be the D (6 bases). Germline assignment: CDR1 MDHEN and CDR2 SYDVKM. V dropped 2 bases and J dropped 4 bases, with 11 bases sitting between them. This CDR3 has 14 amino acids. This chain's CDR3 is CASSLRGGVTEAFF. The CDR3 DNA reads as TGTGCCAGCAGTTTAAGGGGGGGGGTCACTGAAGCTTTCTTT. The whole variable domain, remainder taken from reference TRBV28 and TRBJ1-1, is DVKVTQSSRYLVKRTGEKVFLECVQDMDHENMFWYRQDPGLGLRLIYFSYDVKMKEKGDIPEGYSVSREKKERFSLILESASTNQTSMYLCASSLRGGVTEAFFGQGTRLTVV.

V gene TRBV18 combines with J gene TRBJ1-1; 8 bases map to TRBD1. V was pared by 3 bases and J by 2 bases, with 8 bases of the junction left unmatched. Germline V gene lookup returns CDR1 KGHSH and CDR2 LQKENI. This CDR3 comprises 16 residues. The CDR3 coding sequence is TGTGCCAGCTCACCCCGAGCACAGGGGGGAAACACTGAAGCTTTCTTT. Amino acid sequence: CASSPRAQGGNTEAFF. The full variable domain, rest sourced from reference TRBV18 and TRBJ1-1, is NAGVMQNPRHLVRRRGQEARLRCSPMKGHSHVYWYRQLPEEGLKFMVYLQKENIIDESGMPKERFSAEFPKEGPSILRIQQVVRGDSAAYFCASSPRAQGGNTEAFFGQGTRLTVV.

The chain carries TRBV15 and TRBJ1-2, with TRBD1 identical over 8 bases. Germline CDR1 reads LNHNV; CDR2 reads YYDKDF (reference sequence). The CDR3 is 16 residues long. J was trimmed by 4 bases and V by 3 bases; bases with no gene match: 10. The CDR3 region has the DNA TGTGCCACCAGCAGGGGCCGGACAGGGCTTCCCTATGGCTACACCTTC. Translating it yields CATSRGRTGLPYGYTF.

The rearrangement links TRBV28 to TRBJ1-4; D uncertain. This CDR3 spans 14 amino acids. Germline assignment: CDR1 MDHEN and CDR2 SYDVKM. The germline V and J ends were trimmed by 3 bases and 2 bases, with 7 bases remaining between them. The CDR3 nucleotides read TGTGCCAGCAGTTTCACTGATACTAATGAAAAACTGTTTTTT. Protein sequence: CASSFTDTNEKLFF.

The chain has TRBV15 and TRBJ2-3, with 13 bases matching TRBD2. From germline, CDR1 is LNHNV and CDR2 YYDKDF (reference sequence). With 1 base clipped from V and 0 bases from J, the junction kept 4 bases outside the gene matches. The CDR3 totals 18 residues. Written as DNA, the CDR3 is TGTGCCACCAGCAGAGCCAAGGGACTAGCGGGGAGCACAGATACGCAGTATTTT. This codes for CATSRAKGLAGSTDTQYF.

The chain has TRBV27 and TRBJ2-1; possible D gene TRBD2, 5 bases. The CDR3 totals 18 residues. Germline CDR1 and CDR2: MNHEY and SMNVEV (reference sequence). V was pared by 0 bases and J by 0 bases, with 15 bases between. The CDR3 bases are TGTGCCAGCAGTTTATCGTTCGGCCCGGGGAGCTCCTACAATGAGCAGTTCTTC. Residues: CASSLSFGPGSSYNEQFF.

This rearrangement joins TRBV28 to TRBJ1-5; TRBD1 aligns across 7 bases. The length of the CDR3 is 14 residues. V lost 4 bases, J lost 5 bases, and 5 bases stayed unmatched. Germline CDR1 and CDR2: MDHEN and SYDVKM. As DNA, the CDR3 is TGTGCCAGCAGTTCGACAGGGTTATATCAGCCCCAGCATTTT. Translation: CASSSTGLYQPQHF.

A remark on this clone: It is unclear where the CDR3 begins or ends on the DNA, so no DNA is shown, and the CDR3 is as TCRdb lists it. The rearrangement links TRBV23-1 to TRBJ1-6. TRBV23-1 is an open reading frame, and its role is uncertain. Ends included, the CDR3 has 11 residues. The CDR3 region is CASILESPLHF.